These T cell receptor beta chains were read from a single sample in a study of cytomegalovirus exposure and HLA in healthy donors. Assay: immunoSEQ multiplex PCR; the TCRdb copy retains only in-frame clones and omits some. The sample yields about 360,000 clones, about nine tenths seen once. The sample taken for sequencing was PBMCs. The receptor source for this set is a woman between 18 and 29 years old in good health and CMV-seronegative. Each CDR3 is given with its conserved first and last residue. Fields, in order: V gene, clone size, CDR3 protein. Size tells how often a clone was seen (once, few, many) or the class of an expanded clone, and some rows leave it out.

v_gene: TRBV19; abundance: NA; CDR3aa: CASSRTYGETQYF
v_gene: TRBV5-4; abundance: NA; CDR3aa: CASSLGQQETQYF
v_gene: TRBV5-1; abundance: NA; CDR3aa: CASCAGVNTEAFF
v_gene: TRBV15; abundance: NA; CDR3aa: CATSRGLAGSLEQYF
v_gene: TRBV27; abundance: NA; CDR3aa: CASSLSTASYNEQFF
v_gene: TRBV27; abundance: NA; CDR3aa: CASSVTAYTEAFF
v_gene: TRBV10-2; abundance: NA; CDR3aa: CASSGGTGKVTDTQYF
v_gene: TRBV19; abundance: NA; CDR3aa: CASRPPGQLSYNEQFF
v_gene: TRBV29-1; abundance: NA; CDR3aa: CSVAWTSGPQETQYF
v_gene: TRBV5-1; abundance: NA; CDR3aa: CASSSDRGAYNEQFF
v_gene: TRBV30; abundance: once; CDR3aa: CAWSVPGREPQHF
v_gene: TRBV13; abundance: NA; CDR3aa: CASSYYRGASTDTQYF
v_gene: TRBV11-2; abundance: NA; CDR3aa: CASSLGSGSYNEQFF
v_gene: TRBV27; abundance: once; CDR3aa: CASSLRFRDSDGYTF
v_gene: TRBV5-1; abundance: NA; CDR3aa: CASSSKPGQSSNTGELFF
v_gene: TRBV4-2; abundance: NA; CDR3aa: CASSQDWRGQFF
v_gene: TRBV5-4; abundance: NA; CDR3aa: CASSRPTSGVRPGELFF
v_gene: TRBV7-9; abundance: NA; CDR3aa: CASRQASTDTQYF
v_gene: TRBV10-1; abundance: NA; CDR3aa: CASSELLASEQYF
v_gene: TRBV7-2; abundance: once; CDR3aa: CASSLKAGNLKNNEQFF
v_gene: TRBV19; abundance: once; CDR3aa: CASSTIVRGGNQPQHF
v_gene: TRBV9; abundance: NA; CDR3aa: CASSVDLAGNPGTQYF
v_gene: TRBV13; abundance: NA; CDR3aa: CASSLGGVSNQPQHF
v_gene: TRBV2; abundance: NA; CDR3aa: CASADNLSYEQYF
v_gene: TRBV27; abundance: NA; CDR3aa: CASGWTGRAKTQYF
v_gene: TRBV6-1; abundance: NA; CDR3aa: CASSLDRGYEQYF
v_gene: TRBV5-1; abundance: NA; CDR3aa: CASSLQGQISGNTIYF
v_gene: TRBV15; abundance: NA; CDR3aa: CATSRVGSGDEKLFF
v_gene: TRBV30; abundance: NA; CDR3aa: CAWSPQAYYGYTF
v_gene: TRBV9; abundance: NA; CDR3aa: CASSDHSSGNTGELFF
v_gene: TRBV2; abundance: NA; CDR3aa: CASSVDRTGYF
v_gene: TRBV30; abundance: NA; CDR3aa: CACSPPYRGGQETQYF
v_gene: TRBV6-5; abundance: NA; CDR3aa: CASDRYNEQFF
v_gene: TRBV5-1; abundance: once; CDR3aa: CASSLSAGGGYTF
v_gene: TRBV7-2; abundance: few; CDR3aa: CASSFPGYEQYF
v_gene: TRBV13; abundance: once; CDR3aa: CASSFAQGAYNEQFF
v_gene: TRBV10-2; abundance: NA; CDR3aa: CASSELVQGLGSPLHF
v_gene: TRBV25-1; abundance: once; CDR3aa: CASSLAGEVSGTQYF
v_gene: TRBV28; abundance: NA; CDR3aa: CASSLRAGGPSSYNEQFF
v_gene: TRBV19; abundance: NA; CDR3aa: CASSTAYEQYF
v_gene: TRBV6-4; abundance: NA; CDR3aa: CASSDPAGEAFF
v_gene: TRBV25-1; abundance: NA; CDR3aa: CASRASDQPQHF
v_gene: TRBV5-6; abundance: NA; CDR3aa: CASSPPGLAGYEQYF
v_gene: TRBV28; abundance: NA; CDR3aa: CASSFPPALSRRYYTF
v_gene: TRBV28; abundance: NA; CDR3aa: CASRTTSGTGVYGYTF
v_gene: TRBV7-8; abundance: NA; CDR3aa: CASSSVPRGKRISYEQYF
v_gene: TRBV27; abundance: NA; CDR3aa: CASSLSRGTANTEAFF
v_gene: TRBV25-1; abundance: NA; CDR3aa: CASGPRGSRAEAFF
v_gene: TRBV29-1; abundance: once; CDR3aa: CSVRTGAGEKLFF
v_gene: TRBV27; abundance: NA; CDR3aa: CASSLTSGGSYNEQFF
v_gene: TRBV28; abundance: NA; CDR3aa: CASSLMGRGGNQPQHF
v_gene: TRBV21-1; abundance: NA; CDR3aa: CASRSPGSYEQYF
v_gene: TRBV27; abundance: NA; CDR3aa: CASSFGEKQYF
v_gene: TRBV4-1; abundance: NA; CDR3aa: CASSLEGLRGRFLSNQPQHF
v_gene: TRBV7-3; abundance: NA; CDR3aa: CASSPNQPGLLHEQFF
v_gene: TRBV2; abundance: NA; CDR3aa: CASSVGLAGPSGNIQYF
v_gene: TRBV4-2; abundance: NA; CDR3aa: CASSRRTGTGDGYTF
v_gene: TRBV28; abundance: NA; CDR3aa: CASSFSGGKAEAFF
v_gene: TRBV7-9; abundance: NA; CDR3aa: CASSFLAGGRDEQFF